This paragraph covers one T cell receptor beta chain sequence. Treatment specified: approximately 18 received Ad26.COV2.S at low or high dose, single or two shots; five or six received placebo; per-sample allocation not given. Repertoires come from day 63 after the first vaccine or placebo injection. An Ad26 vector was used to express Wuhan-strain SARS-CoV-2 spike as the vaccine. This specimen comes from a study of Ad26.COV2.S vaccination and SARS-CoV-2 variants. The method was immunoSEQ multiplex PCR; TCRdb's version includes in-frame clones alone and lacks a portion of them. The table lists around 310,000 clones, 85% to 90% of them singletons, with around 5.5% in the top ten. This CDR3 is 15 amino acids long. V lost 4 bases, J lost 3 bases, and 15 bases lay in between. Germline CDR1 MNHEY, CDR2 SVGAGI.

This material consisted of peripheral blood, taken in a trial of Ad26.COV2.S vaccine versus placebo. The TCR comes from a person between 18 and 65 years old who received the Ad26.COV2.S COVID-19 vaccine or a placebo. The chain links TRBV6-5 to TRBJ1-1, with a tentative D call TRBD1 (6 bases). The DNA of the CDR3 is TGTGCCAGCAGTTCAACCAGGGGAGGTGACACTGAAGCTTTCTTT. It codes for CASSSTRGGDTEAFF.